Below are 5 T cell receptor beta chains sequenced from a single sample in a study of CD8+ T cells in alopecia areata. Isolated RNA was reverse transcribed into cDNA used as the sequencing template. Clones were sequenced by immunoSEQ multiplex PCR, and TCRdb holds only the in-frame ones, with some missing. The sample holds around 190,000 clones; 60% are singletons and the top ten take just over 1%. Indicated treatment: oral pan-JAK inhibitor, 5-10 mg twice daily. The material was CD4+ T cells sorted from blood, obtained at week 24, from a patient treated with tofacitinib. These receptors all come from a human donor with alopecia areata.

This clone has just a few counts. V gene TRBV7-3 combines with J gene TRBJ2-2; 7 nucleotides line up with TRBD1. With 6 bases clipped from V and 0 bases from J, the junction kept 7 bases outside the gene matches. The CDR3 length is 16 residues. The germline V gene has CDR1 SGHTA and CDR2 FQGTGA. Here the CDR3 reads CASRTTQGANTGELFF. The CDR3 bases are TGTGCCAGCAGGACAACCCAGGGGGCGAACACCGGGGAGCTGTTTTTT.

The chain recombines TRBV29-1 with TRBJ1-5; D is uncertain. Germline CDR1 is SQVTM and CDR2 is ANQGSEA. CDR3 size: 13 residues. V was pared by 1 base and J by 6 bases, with 10 bases between. The CDR3 loop reads CSVEAGWGQPQHF. CDR3 bases: TGCAGCGTTGAAGCAGGCTGGGGTCAGCCCCAGCATTTT.

This rearrangement joins TRBV6-5 to TRBJ2-3; tentatively, D is TRBD2 (5 bases). The germline V gene encodes CDR1 MNHEY and CDR2 SVGAGI. This CDR3 region has 15 residues. V lost 4 bases to trimming and J lost 0 bases, with 11 bases between them. In DNA form, the CDR3 reads TGTGCCAGCAGTTCGGCGGGTTCTAGCACAGATACGCAGTATTTT. Its protein is CASSSAGSSTDTQYF.

The gene calls are TRBV6-6 and TRBJ2-3; no clear D. This CDR3 comprises 13 residues. CDR1 is MNHNY, CDR2 SVGAGI, per germline (reference sequence). Trimming stripped 0 bases from V and 3 bases from J, with 4 bases between. The CDR3 spells CASSYSGTDTQYF. CDR3 in DNA: TGTGCCAGCAGTTACTCGGGGACAGATACGCAGTATTTT.

This chain links TRBV30 with TRBJ2-2; D remains ambiguous. V was trimmed by 2 bases and J by 7 bases, leaving 5 bases between them. CDR1 is GTSNPN and CDR2 is SVGIG in the germline V gene (reference sequence). The length of the CDR3 is 11 residues. The CDR3 nucleotides are TGTGCCTGGAGTCCCCGCGGGGAGCTGTTTTTT. Translated: CAWSPRGELFF.